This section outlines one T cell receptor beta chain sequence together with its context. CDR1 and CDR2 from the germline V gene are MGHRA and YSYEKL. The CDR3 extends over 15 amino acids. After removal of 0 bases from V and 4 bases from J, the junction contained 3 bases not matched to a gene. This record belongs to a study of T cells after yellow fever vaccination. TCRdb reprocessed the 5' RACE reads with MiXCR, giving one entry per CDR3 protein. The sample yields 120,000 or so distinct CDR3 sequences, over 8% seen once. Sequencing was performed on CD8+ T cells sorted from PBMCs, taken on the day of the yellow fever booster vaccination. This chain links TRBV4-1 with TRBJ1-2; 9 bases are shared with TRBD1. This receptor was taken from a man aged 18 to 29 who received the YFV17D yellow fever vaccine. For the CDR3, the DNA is TGCGCCAGCAGCCAAGACCGGGACAGGGCCTATGGCTACACCTTC. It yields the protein CASSQDRDRAYGYTF.